The 23 T cell receptor beta chains given below trace back to one sample, sequenced in a study of cytomegalovirus exposure and HLA in healthy donors. Both 60 Vbeta primers and 13 Jbeta primers went into the PCR. Profiled with immunoSEQ multiplex PCR; TCRdb holds only in-frame clones, not every one. This table holds 150,000 to 200,000 clones, 9.5% to 15% found once. Sequencing was performed on PBMCs. All receptors derive from a man in his fifties or sixties in good health and CMV-seropositive.

This chain links TRBV30 with TRBJ2-5; D gene ambiguous. The last part of the DNA fits TRBJ2-7 better; the J call may be wrong. Germline-derived CDR1 and CDR2 are GTSNPN and SVGIG (reference sequence). The CDR3 is 12 residues long. CDR3 in amino acids: CAWSRQAYEQYF. The CDR3 region has the DNA TGTGCCTGGAGCCGGCAGGCCTACGAGCAGTACTTC.

The V gene is TRBV23-1, the J gene TRBJ2-5; TRBD2 agrees at 7 bases. Being an ORF, TRBV23-1 has a function that is uncertain. The CDR3 runs to 15 residues. The ends lost 9 bases at V and 5 bases at J; junction bases unmatched: 15. The CDR3 coding sequence is TGCGCCAGTCATCCGGGACTACAAAAAACGGAGACCCAGTACTTC. It codes for CASHPGLQKTETQYF.

In this sample, this clone turned up a few times. This chain connects TRBV7-9 to TRBJ2-5, with TRBD2 identical over 11 bases. Germline assignment: CDR1 SEHNR and CDR2 FQNEAQ (reference sequence). J was trimmed by 1 base and V by 5 bases; bases with no gene match: 9. CDR3 length: 17 amino acids. The CDR3 DNA sequence: TGTGCCAGCAGCCGCGTCTCCGGACTAGCGGGCCAAGAGACCCAGTACTTC. Residues: CASSRVSGLAGQETQYF.

This clone was seen more than once but under ten times. V and J are TRBV6-1 and TRBJ1-1; D is unresolved. Trimming cost V 4 bases and J 1 base, with 10 bases left between them. The length of the CDR3 is 14 residues. CDR1 is MNHNS and CDR2 is SASEGT in the germline V gene. The chain's CDR3 is CASSVEGWNTEAFF. Written as DNA, the CDR3 is TGTGCCAGCAGTGTGGAGGGCTGGAACACTGAAGCTTTCTTT.

This clone showed up just a few times. V gene TRBV4-3 combines with J gene TRBJ1-4; D may be TRBD1 (5 bases). The CDR3 is 15 residues long. Trimming stripped 3 bases from V and 5 bases from J, with 13 bases between. CDR1 and CDR2 from the germline V gene are LGHNA and YSLEER. In DNA, the CDR3 is TGCGCCAGCAGCCAGTCAGGGTACCGGAATGAAAAACTGTTTTTT. It is translated as CASSQSGYRNEKLFF.

The rearrangement joins TRBV28 to TRBJ2-3, with D possibly being TRBD2 (6 bases). Germline CDR1 and CDR2: MDHEN and SYDVKM. The V gene lost 3 bases and the J gene lost 3 bases, with 10 bases spanning the gap. This CDR3 comprises 14 residues. In DNA form, the CDR3 reads TGTGCCAGCAGTTTGGGCGGGGAGACAGATACGCAGTATTTT. It translates to CASSLGGETDTQYF.

The rearrangement uses TRBV19 and TRBJ1-5; TRBD1 is a possible D gene (5 bases). The germline V gene has CDR1 LNHDA and CDR2 SQIVND (reference sequence). This CDR3 region has 16 residues. Trimming removed 4 bases at V and 5 bases at J, with 18 bases between. The CDR3 reads CASSSPRDYRDQPQHF. CDR3 nucleotides: TGTGCCAGTAGTAGCCCCAGGGACTATAGGGATCAGCCCCAGCATTTT.

V and J are TRBV5-4 and TRBJ2-3; 7 nucleotides match TRBD2. CDR1 SGHNT and CDR2 YYREEE come from the germline V gene (reference sequence). With 0 bases clipped from V and 6 bases from J, the junction kept 1 base outside the gene matches. This CDR3 spans 13 amino acids. CDR3 sequence reads: CASSLVGGDTQYF. CDR3 DNA: TGTGCCAGCAGCTTGGTGGGGGGGGATACGCAGTATTTT.

J is TRBJ1-1 and V is TRBV25-1, with TRBD1 as a possible D gene (6 bases). Germline values: CDR1 MGHDK, CDR2 SYGVNS. The V gene lost 6 bases and the J gene lost 3 bases, with 14 bases spanning the gap. This CDR3 contains 14 residues. The CDR3 DNA reads as TGTGCCAGCAGAAGGGAGGGGGACCACACTGAAGCTTTCTTT. Its protein product is CASRREGDHTEAFF.

The chain combines TRBV28 with TRBJ1-6; D is uncertain. The CDR3 is 15 residues long. The V and J ends lost 5 bases and 0 bases respectively, with 8 bases between them. Germline CDR1 reads MDHEN; CDR2 reads SYDVKM. This CDR3 is CASSAGISYNSPLHF. In nucleotides, the CDR3 is TGTGCCAGCAGTGCCGGTATCTCCTATAATTCACCCCTCCACTTT. Full variable domain (missing parts from reference TRBV28 and TRBJ1-6): DVKVTQSSRYLVKRTGEKVFLECVQDMDHENMFWYRQDPGLGLRLIYFSYDVKMKEKGDIPEGYSVSREKKERFSLILESASTNQTSMYLCASSAGISYNSPLHFGNGTRLTVT.

The gene calls are TRBV9 and TRBJ2-4; 8 bases agree with TRBD1. V lost 0 bases, J lost 6 bases, and 2 bases stayed unmatched. The CDR3 contains 14 residues. The germline CDR1 and CDR2 sequences are SGDLS and YYNGEE. The CDR3 loop is CASSVGQGANIQYF. The DNA of the CDR3 is TGTGCCAGCAGCGTAGGGCAGGGGGCAAACATTCAGTACTTC.

The chain links TRBV7-8 to TRBJ1-2; 7 bases are a match to TRBD1. Unmatched junction bases numbered 14, after V lost 5 bases and J lost 8 bases. The CDR3 sequence is 15 residues long. From germline, CDR1 is SGHVS and CDR2 FQNEAQ. CDR3 DNA: TGTGCCAGCAGCCCTAGGACAGGACCCATCGGAGGCTACACCTTC. Protein sequence: CASSPRTGPIGGYTF.

This clone was seen more than once but under ten times. V usage is TRBV9 and J usage is TRBJ1-2, with 7 bases matching TRBD1. CDR1 and CDR2 (germline): SGDLS, YYNGEE. V lost 0 bases and J lost 4; bases outside the gene matches: 6. This CDR3 has 15 amino acids. CDR3 amino acids: CASSVAFDRAYGYTF. The CDR3 DNA reads TGTGCCAGCAGCGTAGCTTTCGACAGGGCCTATGGCTACACCTTC.

The DNA of the CDR3 is TGTGCCTCGGGGGGCGCCTATAATGAAAAACTGTTTTTT. Amino acid sequence: CASGGAYNEKLFF. The J gene is TRBJ1-4, the V gene TRBV9; a weak D match, TRBD1 (6 bases). This CDR3 has 13 residues. The V end lost 10 bases, the J end lost 4 bases, and 14 bases lay between the germline ends. Germline assignment: CDR1 SGDLS and CDR2 YYNGEE.

This clone was detected only a few times. The chain uses TRBV5-6 and TRBJ2-5, with 7 bases identical to TRBD1. Per germline, CDR1 SGHDT and CDR2 YYEEEE. CDR3 length: 17 amino acids. The trim removed 4 bases at V and 0 bases at J, leaving 12 bases unmatched. Written as DNA, the CDR3 is TGTGCCAGCAGCCTTCTCCCCGGGACAGAGTACCAAGAGACCCAGTACTTC. It yields the protein CASSLLPGTEYQETQYF.

This chain links TRBV29-1 with TRBJ2-5; unclear D gene. The germline V gene encodes CDR1 SQVTM and CDR2 ANQGSEA. V was shortened by 6 bases and J by 5 bases, with 16 bases between the two germline ends. The CDR3 extends over 13 amino acids. CDR3 DNA: TGCAGCGTGCGGAGAATCCTCTGGGAGACCCAGTACTTC. It yields the protein CSVRRILWETQYF.

The gene calls are TRBV4-3 and TRBJ1-4, with 9 nucleotides matching TRBD1. This CDR3 spans 16 amino acids. Losses at the gene ends were 4 bases for V and 3 bases for J; bases not matched to a gene: 6. CDR1 is LGHNA and CDR2 is YSLEER in the germline V gene. In DNA, the CDR3 is TGCGCCAGCAGCCTCATCGGACAGGGGTCTAATGAAAAACTGTTTTTT. Its protein product is CASSLIGQGSNEKLFF.

The chain combines TRBV5-6 with TRBJ1-1; 9 bases are shared with TRBD1. In germline, CDR1 is SGHDT, CDR2 YYEEEE. The junction had 7 bases not matched to a gene; V was cut back by 0 bases and J by 4 bases. CDR3 size: 16 residues. The chain's CDR3 is CASSLGPTGGATEAFF. The CDR3 nucleotides are TGTGCCAGCAGCTTGGGACCGACAGGGGGGGCCACTGAAGCTTTCTTT.

This clone was observed a handful of times. J is TRBJ1-4 and V is TRBV5-6; tentative D call: TRBD1 (5 bases). The CDR3 length is 13 residues. V lost 4 bases to trimming and J lost 5 bases, with 9 bases between them. Germline values: CDR1 SGHDT, CDR2 YYEEEE. CDR3 region: CASSRGLNEKLFF. DNA of the CDR3: TGTGCCAGCAGCAGGGGATTGAATGAAAAACTGTTTTTT.

This clone has only a few counts. V usage is TRBV11-3 and J usage is TRBJ2-4; 9 bases agree with TRBD1. CDR3 length equals 14 residues. Losses at the gene ends were 6 bases for V and 5 bases for J; bases not matched to a gene: 5. Germline CDR1 reads SGHNT; CDR2 reads YENEEA. The CDR3 protein is CASRSTGGQNIQYF. The CDR3, as DNA: TGTGCCAGCAGGAGTACAGGGGGCCAAAACATTCAGTACTTC.

The chain joins TRBV7-8 to TRBJ2-2; TRBD1 might be the D (6 bases). CDR3 length: 15 residues. V was shortened by 8 bases and J by 2 bases, with 15 bases between the two germline ends. Germline V gene data show CDR1 as SGHVS and CDR2 as FQNEAQ. In DNA form, the CDR3 reads TGTGCCAGCGGATCGGGGACAATAAACACCGGGGAGCTGTTTTTT. Translation gives CASGSGTINTGELFF. Complete variable domain (other parts from reference TRBV7-8 and TRBJ2-2): GAGVSQSPRYKVAKRGQDVALRCDPISGHVSLFWYQQALGQGPEFLTYFQNEAQLDKSGLPSDRFFAERPEGSVSTLKIQRTQQEDSAVYLCASGSGTINTGELFFGEGSRLTVL.

This clone was observed a handful of times. The CDR3 region has the DNA TGTGCCAGTCGACTAGCGGAGACCCATACAGATACGCAGTATTTT. Translating gives CASRLAETHTDTQYF. The chain joins TRBV10-3 to TRBJ2-3; 9 bases are shared with TRBD2. Germline lookup yields CDR1 ENHRY and CDR2 SYGVKD. This CDR3 is built from 15 residues. The trim removed 10 bases at V and 3 bases at J, leaving 11 bases unmatched.

This clone was counted a few times. The chain carries TRBV5-6 and TRBJ1-1; D remains ambiguous. The germline V gene encodes CDR1 SGHDT and CDR2 YYEEEE. V was pared by 5 bases and J by 1 base, with 6 bases between. This CDR3 spans 12 amino acids. CDR3: CASRAENTEAFF. In DNA, the CDR3 is TGTGCCAGCAGGGCAGAGAACACTGAAGCTTTCTTT.